These 29 T cell receptor beta chains came from one sample sequenced in a study of blood T cell repertoires in COVID-19. The assay was immunoSEQ multiplex PCR, and TCRdb's table has in-frame clones only and misses some. The profile shows 15,000 to 20,000 clones, about 92% of them singletons. The sample consisted of peripheral blood. The receptor source for this set is a human donor in a cohort sampled during active COVID-19.

V usage is TRBV27 and J usage is TRBJ2-5, with 7 positions matching TRBD1. Germline CDR1 MNHEY, CDR2 SMNVEV (reference sequence). CDR3 length: 12 residues. The V segment lost 4 bases and the J segment 4 bases; nucleotides outside the gene matches: 0. CDR3 loop: CASSWTGETQYF. The DNA of the CDR3 is TGTGCCAGCAGTTGGACAGGAGAGACCCAGTACTTC.

This chain uses TRBV4-1 with TRBJ1-5, with TRBD1 identical over 10 bases. From germline, CDR1 is MGHRA and CDR2 YSYEKL. The CDR3 totals 16 residues. J gave up 6 bases and V 5 bases, and 10 bases lay outside the gene matches. The CDR3 is CASSGEGTGVGQPQHF. The CDR3 DNA is TGCGCCAGCAGCGGGGAAGGGACAGGGGTGGGTCAGCCCCAGCATTTT.

The CDR3 DNA sequence: TGTGCCAGCAGCGGGGGACTGGGATACAATGAGCAGTTCTTC. Amino acids: CASSGGLGYNEQFF. This chain connects TRBV9 to TRBJ2-1, with TRBD2 as a possible D gene (6 bases). Trimming removed 3 bases at V and 4 bases at J, with 11 bases between. The CDR3 covers 14 residues. Germline-derived CDR1 and CDR2 are SGDLS and YYNGEE.

V and J are TRBV11-3 and TRBJ2-7; 10 nucleotides line up with TRBD1. The CDR3 length is 13 residues. V lost 5 bases to trimming and J lost 5 bases; unmatched junction nucleotides: 3. From germline, CDR1 is SGHNT and CDR2 YENEEA. CDR3 region: CASSAGTGDEQYF. The CDR3 coding sequence is TGTGCCAGCAGCGCCGGGACAGGGGACGAGCAGTACTTC.

This chain uses TRBV28 with TRBJ1-5; D uncertain. Per germline, CDR1 MDHEN and CDR2 SYDVKM. V lost 8 bases and J 4 bases, leaving 9 bases between the germline ends. The CDR3 contains 12 residues. The DNA for the CDR3 is TGTGCCAGCGGGCTTTCGAATCAGCCCCAGCATTTT. Translation gives CASGLSNQPQHF.

The CDR3 DNA reads as TGTGCCAGCAGCACGAGACAGGCCCTTTCCTACGAGCAGTACTTC. Its protein product is CASSTRQALSYEQYF. The chain has TRBV5-6 and TRBJ2-7; tentatively, D is TRBD1 (6 bases). The germline V gene has CDR1 SGHDT and CDR2 YYEEEE. Trimming took 4 bases from V and 1 from J, leaving 15 bases between them. This CDR3 spans 15 amino acids.

The chain has TRBV6-2 or TRBV6-3 and TRBJ2-4, with D possibly being TRBD1 (6 bases). V was cut by 0 bases and J by 0 bases, with 12 bases left in between. The CDR3 sequence is 17 residues long. The V gene's germline CDR1 is MNHEY and CDR2 SVGEGT. The CDR3 DNA reads TGTGCCAGCAGTTACTCGGAAACAGGGTTAGCCAAAAACATTCAGTACTTC. It translates to CASSYSETGLAKNIQYF.

Here the CDR3 DNA reads TGTGCCAGCAGGAGTAACACAGGGGGCAAGACCGGGGAGCTGTTTTTT. It is translated as CASRSNTGGKTGELFF. The chain is built from TRBV2 and TRBJ2-2, with 9 bases fitting TRBD1. J was trimmed by 5 bases and V by 6 bases; bases with no gene match: 10. The CDR3 has 16 amino acids. Germline loops: CDR1 SNHLY, CDR2 FYNNEI.

V gene TRBV19 combines with J gene TRBJ1-2, with 7 bases aligning to TRBD1. The CDR3 consists of 15 residues. Per the germline V gene, CDR1 is LNHDA and CDR2 is SQIVND (reference sequence). With V trimmed by 4 bases and J by 2 bases, 7 bases remained unmatched. The CDR3 protein is CASSRQTGTNYGYTF. In DNA form, the CDR3 reads TGTGCCAGTAGTAGACAGACAGGGACCAACTATGGCTACACCTTC.

The chain recombines TRBV5-6 with TRBJ2-7; D may be TRBD2 (6 bases). The CDR3 is 13 residues long. Per germline, CDR1 SGHDT and CDR2 YYEEEE. The V gene lost 4 bases and the J gene lost 3 bases, with 11 bases spanning the gap. The CDR3 sequence is CASSTGLIYEQYF. In DNA form, the CDR3 reads TGTGCCAGCAGCACTGGACTAATCTACGAGCAGTACTTC. The whole variable domain, remainder taken from reference TRBV5-6 and TRBJ2-7, is DAGVTQSPTHLIKTRGQQVTLRCSPKSGHDTVSWYQQALGQGPQFIFQYYEEEERQRGNFPDRFSGHQFPNYSSELNVNALLLGDSALYLCASSTGLIYEQYFGPGTRLTVT.

The V call is TRBV4-1, the J call TRBJ1-5; D is uncertain. Germline values: CDR1 MGHRA, CDR2 YSYEKL. V was clipped by 1 base and J by 5 bases, with 18 bases between them. The CDR3 contains 17 residues. Written as DNA, the CDR3 is TGCGCCAGCAGCCAAGTTTATCGGAGGGTTGAGGATCAGCCCCAGCATTTT. Encoded protein: CASSQVYRRVEDQPQHF.

The chain combines TRBV29-1 with TRBJ1-1; no clear D. CDR1 is SQVTM and CDR2 is ANQGSEA in the germline V gene. CDR3 length: 11 residues. Trimming stripped 4 bases from V and 4 bases from J, with 7 bases between. CDR3 DNA: TGCAGCGTTGTTAGCGCCACTGAAGCTTTCTTT. This sequence encodes CSVVSATEAFF.

V is TRBV25-1 and J is TRBJ2-5; 7 bases align to TRBD1. The V segment lost 3 bases and the J segment 5 bases; nucleotides outside the gene matches: 9. CDR3 size: 15 residues. Germline CDR1 is MGHDK and CDR2 is SYGVNS. The CDR3 loop reads CASSDRQTGEETQYF. CDR3 DNA sequence: TGTGCCAGCAGTGACCGACAAACAGGGGAGGAGACCCAGTACTTC.

This rearrangement joins TRBV7-6 to TRBJ2-7; 9 nucleotides line up with TRBD1. CDR3 length: 16 amino acids. V trimming: 0 bases; J trimming: 3 bases; junction bases outside the gene matches: 6. Germline V gives CDR1 SGHVS, CDR2 FNYEAQ. The CDR3 coding sequence is TGTGCCAGCAGCTTAGCGCACAGGGGGCTCGGCTACGAGCAGTACTTC. Protein product: CASSLAHRGLGYEQYF.

In this sample, this clone turned up once. The J gene is TRBJ1-1, the V gene TRBV11-2, with D perhaps TRBD1 (5 bases). This CDR3 is 16 amino acids long. V dropped 1 base and J dropped 5 bases, with 17 bases sitting between them. Germline V CDR1 and CDR2: SGHAT, FQNNGV. The CDR3 DNA follows: TGTGCCAGCAGCTTAGGGACGATAGGGGTGGGAACTGAAGCTTTCTTT. Its translation: CASSLGTIGVGTEAFF.

This chain links TRBV19 with TRBJ1-5; D is perhaps TRBD1 (5 bases). This CDR3 comprises 15 residues. Germline CDR1 is LNHDA and CDR2 is SQIVND (reference sequence). The germline V and J ends were trimmed by 8 bases and 4 bases, with 18 bases remaining between them. CDR3 protein: CASQRAGNLNQPQHF. DNA for the CDR3: TGTGCCAGTCAACGGGCAGGGAACTTGAATCAGCCCCAGCATTTT.

This chain connects TRBV24-1 to TRBJ1-2, with 7 bases lining up with TRBD1. The ends lost 4 bases at V and 5 bases at J; junction bases unmatched: 3. Germline assignment: CDR1 KGHDR and CDR2 SFDVKD. The length of the CDR3 is 13 residues. The CDR3, as DNA: TGTGCCACCAGTGAGAGACAGGGTTATGGCTACACCTTC. Residues: CATSERQGYGYTF.

V gene TRBV19 combines with J gene TRBJ2-1; weak D call: TRBD2 (6 bases). This CDR3 has 13 residues. Trimming stripped 3 bases from V and 7 bases from J, with 10 bases between. Looked up from germline, CDR1 is LNHDA and CDR2 is SQIVND (reference sequence). The CDR3 DNA is TGTGCCAGTAGTATGACGGCGGGAAATGAGCAGTTCTTC. Translating gives CASSMTAGNEQFF.

This rearrangement joins TRBV6-2 or TRBV6-3 to TRBJ1-5; TRBD1 matches at 8 bases. Germline loops: CDR1 MNHEY, CDR2 SVGEGT. The V gene end was trimmed by 6 bases and the J gene end by 4 bases; junction bases not matched to a gene: 11. This CDR3 has 16 amino acids. DNA for the CDR3: TGTGCCAGCAGCCCTGGACAGGGCGGAGGAAATCAGCCCCAGCATTTT. Its translation: CASSPGQGGGNQPQHF.

CDR3 residues: CASSQGTGEQYF. The CDR3 DNA sequence: TGCGCCAGCAGCCAAGGAACGGGCGAGCAGTACTTC. The rearrangement links TRBV4-3 to TRBJ2-7, with no clear D. Germline CDR1 and CDR2: LGHNA and YSLEER. Trimming took off 1 base at V and 6 bases at J, with 7 bases between the two ends. The CDR3 contains 12 residues.

The chain joins TRBV7-6 to TRBJ1-1, with D perhaps TRBD1 (5 bases). V shed 0 bases and J shed 11 bases, with 25 bases lying between them. The germline CDR1 and CDR2 sequences are SGHVS and FNYEAQ. The CDR3 spans 17 residues. The CDR3 DNA reads as TGTGCCAGCAGCTTAGCGCTAGAAGGGCAAGCCGGGGAGGGGGCTTTCTTT. Amino acid sequence: CASSLALEGQAGEGAFF.

The rearrangement uses TRBV28 and TRBJ2-5, with 7 bases identical to TRBD1. Germline values: CDR1 MDHEN, CDR2 SYDVKM. The CDR3 has 13 amino acids. After removal of 4 bases from V and 5 bases from J, the junction contained 4 bases not matched to a gene. The CDR3 is CASSYDRVETQYF. Written as DNA, the CDR3 is TGTGCCAGCAGTTATGACAGGGTTGAGACCCAGTACTTC.

This rearrangement joins TRBV5-1 to TRBJ2-7, with 7 bases aligning to TRBD2. V shed 5 bases and J 2 bases; nucleotides not matched to a gene: 1. Germline V gene sequence: CDR1 SGHRS, CDR2 YFSETQ. CDR3 length: 12 amino acids. The CDR3 spells CASSGTTYEQYF. The CDR3 DNA reads as TGCGCCAGCAGTGGGACTACCTACGAGCAGTACTTC.

The gene calls are TRBV19 and TRBJ2-1, with 12 bases matching TRBD2. Germline CDR1 and CDR2: LNHDA and SQIVND (reference sequence). The CDR3 is 17 residues long. With V trimmed by 5 bases and J by 6 bases, 11 bases remained unmatched. The CDR3 protein is CASSRVLAGGRVNEQFF. In DNA, the CDR3 is TGTGCCAGTAGTCGTGTACTAGCGGGAGGCCGTGTCAATGAGCAGTTCTTC.

The V call is TRBV3-1 (or the pseudogene TRBV3-2), the J call TRBJ1-4, with TRBD1 matching 7 bases. The junction had 5 bases not matched to a gene; V was cut back by 4 bases and J by 3 bases. Looked up from germline, CDR1 is LGHDT and CDR2 is YNNKEL (reference sequence). The CDR3 is made up of 15 amino acids. CDR3 sequence (DNA): TGTGCCAGCAGCCGACAGGGCAACCCTAATGAAAAACTGTTTTTT. This translates into CASSRQGNPNEKLFF.

The V gene is TRBV4-3, the J gene TRBJ2-2; tentatively, D is TRBD2 (5 bases). The V end lost 0 bases, the J end lost 8 bases, and 10 bases lay between the germline ends. CDR3 length: 14 amino acids. Germline CDR1 and CDR2: LGHNA and YSLEER. The CDR3 nucleotides are TGCGCCAGCAGCCAAGATTTCGGGGTGGGGGAGCTGTTTTTT. Its protein is CASSQDFGVGELFF.

The CDR3 nucleotides read TGTGCCAGTTCCCTTATCACCGGGGGGCCTAATGAAAAACTGTTTTTT. This gives the protein CASSLITGGPNEKLFF. The chain is built from TRBV28 and TRBJ1-4, with D perhaps matching TRBD1 (6 bases). V was cut by 9 bases and J by 3 bases, with 20 bases left in between. The germline CDR1 and CDR2 sequences are MDHEN and SYDVKM. This CDR3 region has 16 residues.

The chain couples TRBV7-9 to TRBJ2-3; D perhaps matches TRBD2 (6 bases). The CDR3 has 15 amino acids. Germline CDR1 SEHNR, CDR2 FQNEAQ (reference sequence). The V end lost 8 bases, the J end lost 3 bases, and 18 bases lay between the germline ends. The CDR3 DNA is TGTGCCAGCGGGTCAAGTGGGAGCGGGACAGATACGCAGTATTTT. This sequence encodes CASGSSGSGTDTQYF.

This sequence joins TRBV30 and TRBJ2-1; 11 nucleotides line up with TRBD2. V gave up 2 bases and J gave up 5 bases; unmatched junction bases: 2. The CDR3 covers 14 residues. Germline assignment: CDR1 GTSNPN and CDR2 SVGIG (reference sequence). The CDR3 DNA sequence: TGTGCCTGGAGTCCGGGACTAGCGGACAATGAGCAGTTCTTC. Amino acids: CAWSPGLADNEQFF. The whole variable domain, remainder taken from reference TRBV30 and TRBJ2-1, is SQTIHQWPATLVQPVGSPLSLECTVEGTSNPNLYWYRQAAGRGLQLLFYSVGIGQISSEVPQNLSASRPQDRQFILSSKKLLLSDSGFYLCAWSPGLADNEQFFGPGTRLTVL.